One and the same sample provided the 27 T cell receptor beta chains below, sequenced in a study of regulatory T cells in long-lasting Graves disease. According to the study, TCR beta libraries were built with iRepertoire HTBI primers and CDR3-region Arm-PCR. One entry per CDR3 protein, called by TCRdb with MiXCR from the multiplex PCR reads. This sample has about 500,000 distinct CDR3 sequences, with about 11% found just once. The time point denotes: newly diagnosed GD, antithyroid drugs for less than 3 months. The authors made the TCR library using RNA they extracted from PBMCs. These data were likewise used in another study, on T cells in Graves' hyperthyroidism and ophthalmopathy.

Specimen: peripheral blood mononuclear cells (PBMCs), collected at new diagnosis, from a patient treated with antithyroid drugs. All receptors derive from a woman in her twenties or thirties with Graves disease.

At least ten counts were recorded for this clonotype. This chain links TRBV15 with TRBJ2-5; 8 positions agree with TRBD1. This CDR3 comprises 18 residues. V was pared by 5 bases and J by 2 bases, with 16 bases of the junction left unmatched. CDR1 LNHNV and CDR2 YYDKDF come from the germline V gene (reference sequence). The CDR3 protein is CATSGVPPGQGWQETQYF. In DNA, the CDR3 is TGTGCCACCAGCGGTGTTCCCCCAGGACAGGGATGGCAAGAGACCCAGTACTTC.

The genes are TRBV28 and TRBJ1-4; 11 bases map to TRBD1. The germline gives CDR1 MDHEN, CDR2 SYDVKM. J gave up 5 bases and V 2 bases, and 4 bases lay outside the gene matches. The length of the CDR3 is 16 residues. The CDR3 bases are TGTGCCAGCAGTTTAGGGACAGGGGGGCCGAATGAAAAACTGTTTTTT. Protein sequence: CASSLGTGGPNEKLFF.

This clonotype was seen only a few times. The CDR3 loop is CAIMRDTGELFF. The CDR3 DNA sequence: TGTGCCATCATGAGGGACACCGGGGAGCTGTTTTTT. The chain links TRBV10-3 to TRBJ2-2; a possible D gene is TRBD2 (5 bases). The length of the CDR3 is 12 residues. CDR1 ENHRY and CDR2 SYGVKD come from the germline V gene. V was cut by 7 bases and J by 3 bases, with 6 bases left in between.

Concerning this clonotype: A much larger clone lies a single base off, so this may be a read error. V and J are TRBV6-5 and TRBJ1-3; no definite D call. Germline V gene data show CDR1 as MNHEY and CDR2 as SVGAGI. There are 15 residues in the CDR3. The CDR3 here is CASSYSLDTRNAIYF. The DNA of the CDR3 is TGTGCCAGCAGTTACTCGCTTGACACTCGAAACGCCATATATTTT.

This clonotype showed up many times. This chain uses TRBV13 with TRBJ2-7, with a possible D match to TRBD1 (6 bases). Germline CDR1 is PRHDT and CDR2 is FYEKMQ (reference sequence). The CDR3 has 14 residues. V was trimmed by 3 bases and J by 0 bases, leaving 9 bases between them. The CDR3 is CASSFGQTSYEQYF. CDR3 in DNA: TGTGCCAGCAGCTTCGGACAGACCTCCTACGAGCAGTACTTC. The whole variable domain, filled in from reference TRBV13 and TRBJ2-7, reads AAGVIQSPRHLIKEKRETATLKCYPIPRHDTVYWYQQGPGQDPQFLISFYEKMQSDKGSIPDRFSAQQFSDYHSELNMSSLELGDSALYFCASSFGQTSYEQYFGPGTRLTVT.

This clonotype was seen many times. CDR3 amino acids: CATSDLRGGGVDQPQHF. The DNA for the CDR3 is TGTGCCACCAGTGATTTGCGGGGGGGGGGCGTGGATCAGCCCCAGCATTTT. The chain links TRBV24-1 to TRBJ1-5; tentative D call: TRBD1 (6 bases). Germline V gives CDR1 KGHDR, CDR2 SFDVKD. Trimming removed 0 bases at V and 5 bases at J, with 16 bases between. This CDR3 is 17 amino acids long.

This clonotype was counted many times. This sequence joins TRBV5-1 and TRBJ2-1, with a tentative D call TRBD2 (6 bases). Germline assignment: CDR1 SGHRS and CDR2 YFSETQ. Trimming cost V 5 bases and J 1 base, with 13 bases left between them. This CDR3 comprises 15 residues. The CDR3: CASRVAVTSYNEQFF. CDR3 coding DNA: TGCGCCAGCAGGGTAGCGGTTACGTCCTACAATGAGCAGTTCTTC.

This chain connects TRBV29-1 to TRBJ1-2, with D possibly TRBD1 on 6 matching bases. Between the trimmed V and J ends, which lost 0 bases and 7 bases, there was a span of 21 bases. The germline CDR1 and CDR2 sequences are SQVTM and ANQGSEA. This CDR3 has 16 amino acids. The CDR3 region has the DNA TGCAGCGTTGAAGATCTGGACAGTTATCAAAGGGGTGGCTACACCTTC. It is translated as CSVEDLDSYQRGGYTF. Full variable domain (outside the CDR3, taken from reference TRBV29-1 and TRBJ1-2): SAVISQKPSRDICQRGTSLTIQCQVDSQVTMMFWYRQQPGQSLTLIATANQGSEATYESGFVIDKFPISRPNLTFSTLTVSNMSPEDSSIYLCSVEDLDSYQRGGYTFGSGTRLTVV.

This clonotype has ten or more counts. V is TRBV11-2 and J is TRBJ1-4; D call uncertain. CDR3 length: 14 residues. Germline CDR1 is SGHAT and CDR2 is FQNNGV. The ends were cut back, 6 bases at V and 8 bases at J, with 16 bases in the middle. The CDR3 nucleotides read TGTGCCAGCAGTCCCGGGATAGGGAGAGAAAAACTGTTTTTT. Protein sequence: CASSPGIGREKLFF.

This clonotype showed up many times. The rearrangement joins TRBV7-8 to TRBJ2-7; 9 nucleotides agree with TRBD2. The junction had 10 bases not matched to a gene; V was cut back by 5 bases and J by 2 bases. This CDR3 has 16 residues. CDR1 and CDR2 (germline): SGHVS, FQNEAQ. This CDR3 reads CASSLGVAGVPYEQYF. The CDR3, as DNA: TGTGCCAGCAGCCTCGGGGTAGCGGGGGTCCCCTACGAGCAGTACTTC.

This rearrangement joins TRBV12-3 or TRBV12-4 to TRBJ2-7, with D tentatively TRBD2 (6 bases). V was cut by 7 bases and J by 0 bases, with 19 bases left in between. This CDR3 spans 16 amino acids. The CDR3 nucleotides are TGTGCCAGCACCTCGGGGGTGGGCGGGACCTCCTACGAGCAGTACTTC. Amino acid sequence: CASTSGVGGTSYEQYF.

This clonotype was seen at least ten times. The V call is TRBV20-1, the J call TRBJ2-7; 10 bases line up with TRBD1. Germline V lookup: CDR1 DFQATT, CDR2 SNEGSKA (reference sequence). CDR3 length equals 14 residues. Losses at the gene ends were 6 bases for V and 0 bases for J; bases not matched to a gene: 5. CDR3: CSAQGQGRSYEQYF. CDR3 sequence (DNA): TGCAGTGCCCAGGGACAGGGGCGCTCCTACGAGCAGTACTTC.

This clonotype was counted many times. This chain connects TRBV3-1 to TRBJ2-5; D may be TRBD1 (6 bases). Germline CDR1 and CDR2: LGHDT and YNNKEL (reference sequence). The CDR3 is 14 residues long. With 4 bases removed from V and 5 bases from J, the gap between germline ends came to 14 bases. The CDR3 sequence: CASSRGPRGETQYF. The CDR3, as DNA: TGTGCCAGCAGCCGAGGCCCTAGGGGGGAGACCCAGTACTTC.

This clonotype occurred many times. V and J are TRBV30 and TRBJ1-2, with D tentatively TRBD1 (5 bases). There are 12 residues in the CDR3. V shed 8 bases and J shed 3 bases, with 13 bases lying between them. CDR1 and CDR2 from the germline V gene are GTSNPN and SVGIG (reference sequence). The CDR3 sequence: CAGGDSDYGYTF. CDR3 DNA: TGTGCCGGGGGGGATAGTGACTATGGCTACACCTTC.

This clonotype has only a few counts. V and J are TRBV24-1 and TRBJ2-1, with TRBD1 matching 7 bases. CDR1 and CDR2 (germline): KGHDR, SFDVKD. The CDR3 length is 13 residues. Trimming at V came to 9 bases and at J to 3 bases, leaving 4 bases not matched to a gene. The CDR3 DNA reads as TGTGCCACCGGGGGACAGAGCTACAATGAGCAGTTCTTC. Translated, it gives CATGGQSYNEQFF.

This chain uses TRBV18 with TRBJ1-4; no clear D. Germline-derived CDR1 and CDR2 are KGHSH and LQKENI. V was cut by 1 base and J by 6 bases, with 12 bases left in between. The CDR3 runs 15 residues. The CDR3 is CASSPRSRRDEKLFF. As DNA, the CDR3 is TGTGCCAGCTCACCACGATCCAGGAGGGATGAAAAACTGTTTTTT.

This chain joins TRBV20-1 and TRBJ2-5; D gene unclear. Trimming cost V 2 bases and J 5 bases, with 9 bases left between them. Germline assignment: CDR1 DFQATT and CDR2 SNEGSKA (reference sequence). This CDR3 is 12 amino acids long. Here the CDR3 DNA reads TGCAGTGCTAGAAGTCCCCCGGAGACCCAGTACTTC. Its protein product is CSARSPPETQYF.

This clonotype was recorded at least ten times. The V call is TRBV2, the J call TRBJ1-5, with D perhaps matching TRBD1 (5 bases). CDR1 is SNHLY and CDR2 is FYNNEI in the germline V gene. V was pared by 4 bases and J by 2 bases, with 12 bases between. The CDR3 covers 15 residues. The DNA of the CDR3 is TGTGCCAGCAGTGTGGGGCCGGGGGGCAATCAGCCCCAGCATTTT. This encodes CASSVGPGGNQPQHF.

At least ten counts were recorded for this clonotype. The chain has TRBV7-2 and TRBJ1-5; possibly TRBD1 for D (6 bases). CDR3 length equals 15 residues. CDR1 is SGHTA, CDR2 FQGNSA, per germline. The V end lost 5 bases, the J end lost 9 bases, and 20 bases lay between the germline ends. In DNA form, the CDR3 reads TGTGCCAGCAGCACTGACCCGGGGGGGCTCGGGCCCCAGCATTTT. As protein: CASSTDPGGLGPQHF.

This clonotype was seen only a few times. A much larger clone is a single base away; this may be a read error. V usage is TRBV14 and J usage is TRBJ2-1, with 14 bases matching TRBD2. The CDR3 is 15 amino acids. Germline V lookup: CDR1 SGHDN, CDR2 FVKESK. The CDR3 reads CSSSRLAGGRNEQFF. The CDR3 nucleotides read TGTTCCAGCAGCCGACTAGCGGGAGGGCGGAATGAGCAGTTCTTC.

V is TRBV20-1 and J is TRBJ2-2, with 7 bases that match TRBD2. The V segment lost 1 base and the J segment 6 bases; nucleotides outside the gene matches: 8. The CDR3 has 15 residues. CDR1 and CDR2 from the germline V gene are DFQATT and SNEGSKA (reference sequence). The CDR3 DNA reads as TGCAGTGCTAGAGGAGTGACTAGCCGGCCCGGGGAGCTGTTTTTT. It codes for CSARGVTSRPGELFF.

A few counts support this clonotype. The V call is TRBV6-1, the J call TRBJ2-7; possibly TRBD1 for D (5 bases). Trimming removed 7 bases from V and 3 bases from J, with 22 bases in between. This CDR3 has 16 residues. Germline loops: CDR1 MNHNS, CDR2 SASEGT. The CDR3 loop is CASIRGQMVDIYEQYF. Here the CDR3 DNA reads TGTGCCAGCATACGAGGACAAATGGTGGATATCTACGAGCAGTACTTC.

This clonotype was picked up many times. The chain has TRBV5-1 and TRBJ1-6; 9 nucleotides line up with TRBD1. V lost 0 bases and J lost 13; bases outside the gene matches: 8. The CDR3 loop spans 15 amino acids. The germline CDR1 and CDR2 sequences are SGHRS and YFSETQ. Here the CDR3 reads CASSLEDRGKSPLHF. CDR3 nucleotide sequence: TGCGCCAGCAGCTTGGAGGACAGGGGAAAGTCGCCCCTCCACTTT.

This clonotype was seen at least ten times. The chain recombines TRBV27 with TRBJ2-6, with D uncertain. Germline V gene lookup returns CDR1 MNHEY and CDR2 SMNVEV (reference sequence). The CDR3 is made up of 14 amino acids. V lost 7 bases and J 0 bases, leaving 7 bases between the germline ends. CDR3 loop: CASTSNSGANVLTF. The CDR3 DNA is TGTGCCAGCACCTCCAACTCTGGGGCCAACGTCCTGACTTTC.

This chain uses TRBV2 with TRBJ1-5; maybe TRBD1 (6 bases). The CDR3 is 14 amino acids. Trimming pared 4 bases from V and 4 bases from J, leaving 11 bases between. Germline lookup yields CDR1 SNHLY and CDR2 FYNNEI. CDR3 protein: CASSGTAINQPQHF. CDR3 nucleotides: TGTGCCAGCAGTGGGACAGCTATTAATCAGCCCCAGCATTTT.

This clonotype has at least ten counts. The chain combines TRBV30 with TRBJ1-3; no definite D call. Germline loops: CDR1 GTSNPN, CDR2 SVGIG (reference sequence). CDR3 length equals 14 residues. Trimming pared 0 bases from V and 7 bases from J, leaving 13 bases between. The CDR3 sequence is CAWSVQGSINTIYF. The CDR3 DNA sequence: TGTGCCTGGAGTGTACAAGGGTCAATCAACACCATATATTTT. Full variable domain (missing parts from reference TRBV30 and TRBJ1-3): SQTIHQWPATLVQPVGSPLSLECTVEGTSNPNLYWYRQAAGRGLQLLFYSVGIGQISSEVPQNLSASRPQDRQFILSSKKLLLSDSGFYLCAWSVQGSINTIYFGEGSWLTVV.

The rearrangement uses TRBV7-9 and TRBJ2-3; 13 positions agree with TRBD2. J lost 4 bases, V lost 5 bases, and 12 bases had no gene match. CDR1 and CDR2 (germline): SEHNR, FQNEAQ (reference sequence). The CDR3 totals 18 residues. CDR3: CASSGPLGTSGNPDTQYF. CDR3 nucleotide sequence: TGTGCCAGCAGCGGCCCTCTAGGGACTAGCGGGAATCCAGATACGCAGTATTTT.